These 11 T cell receptor beta chains were all obtained from the same sample, sequenced in a study of OX40 agonist ivuxolimab in advanced cancers. The protocol was immunoSEQ multiplex PCR, while the TCRdb copy is restricted to in-frame clones and leaves out a portion. In the table there are 55,000 to 75,000 clones, around nine tenths of which are singletons. This material consisted of CD4+ or CD8+ T cells sorted from blood, taken in a trial of the OX40 agonist ivuxolimab. These receptor sequences come from an adult with an advanced solid tumor such as melanoma, head and neck, liver or kidney cancer.

This sequence joins TRBV6-1 and TRBJ1-5; TRBD1 matches 8 bases. CDR1 is MNHNS and CDR2 is SASEGT in the germline V gene. The V segment lost 2 bases and the J segment 8 bases; nucleotides outside the gene matches: 11. CDR3 length equals 16 residues. CDR3 amino acids: CASSEKVGQGGKPQHF. The DNA for the CDR3 is TGTGCCAGCAGTGAAAAGGTCGGACAGGGTGGCAAGCCCCAGCATTTT.

This clone showed up just a few times. The chain combines TRBV27 with TRBJ2-7; D unclear. Trimming left V 3 bases short and J 2 bases short, with 8 bases between. Germline V gene data show CDR1 as MNHEY and CDR2 as SMNVEV (reference sequence). There are 13 residues in the CDR3. The DNA for the CDR3 is TGTGCCAGCAGTTTTGGCAATACCTACGAGCAGTACTTC. Its translation is CASSFGNTYEQYF.

This chain joins TRBV11-2 and TRBJ2-5; no clear D. V gave up 1 base and J gave up 2 bases, with 8 bases separating them. The CDR3 is made up of 14 amino acids. From germline, CDR1 is SGHAT and CDR2 FQNNGV. CDR3 sequence: CASSLVPRQETQYF. In DNA, the CDR3 is TGTGCCAGCAGCTTAGTCCCGAGACAAGAGACCCAGTACTTC.

This chain links TRBV4-1 with TRBJ1-1, with D maybe TRBD1 (5 bases). CDR3 length: 17 amino acids. The germline V gene has CDR1 MGHRA and CDR2 YSYEKL. V lost 0 bases and J lost 0, with 14 bases in between. The CDR3 is CASSQDPPGLVNTEAFF. CDR3 nucleotides: TGCGCCAGCAGCCAAGATCCCCCAGGGTTGGTGAACACTGAAGCTTTCTTT.

This chain links TRBV10-1 with TRBJ2-1, with 11 bases fitting TRBD2. Trimming at V came to 0 bases and at J to 4 bases, leaving 8 bases not matched to a gene. Germline CDR1 WNHNN, CDR2 SYGVQD (reference sequence). The length of the CDR3 is 18 residues. As DNA, the CDR3 is TGCGCCAGCAGTGAGTCGAGACTAGCGGGACGGAATTACAATGAGCAGTTCTTC. It yields the protein CASSESRLAGRNYNEQFF.

The gene calls are TRBV27 and TRBJ2-7, with 7 nucleotides matching TRBD1. The V gene's germline CDR1 is MNHEY and CDR2 SMNVEV (reference sequence). Trimming took 2 bases from V and 2 from J; bases not matched to a gene: 3. The CDR3 consists of 14 residues. CDR3 DNA: TGTGCCAGCAGTTTACGACAGGGCCCCTACGAGCAGTACTTC. Translated, it gives CASSLRQGPYEQYF.

The V gene is TRBV7-9, the J gene TRBJ2-1; 12 bases fit TRBD2. The CDR3 covers 14 residues. In germline, CDR1 is SEHNR, CDR2 FQNEAQ (reference sequence). The trim removed 5 bases at V and 8 bases at J, leaving 4 bases unmatched. The CDR3 sequence: CASSTTSGSYEQFF. The CDR3 DNA reads TGTGCCAGCAGCACGACTAGCGGGAGCTATGAGCAGTTCTTC.

This chain links TRBV30 with TRBJ2-4, with a tentative D call TRBD1 (6 bases). The CDR3 has 12 amino acids. The V end lost 4 bases, the J end lost 7 bases, and 11 bases lay between the germline ends. Germline CDR1 reads GTSNPN; CDR2 reads SVGIG (reference sequence). The CDR3 DNA is TGTGCCTGGAAGGGGGTGGGGAACATTCAGTACTTC. Translation gives CAWKGVGNIQYF.

The chain employs TRBV7-8 and TRBJ2-7; the match to TRBD1 covers 9 bases. V lost 5 bases, J lost 3 bases, and 8 bases stayed unmatched. This CDR3 has 15 amino acids. Per the germline V gene, CDR1 is SGHVS and CDR2 is FQNEAQ. The CDR3 coding sequence is TGTGCCAGCAGCCCACCGGGACAGGGTTTCTACGAGCAGTACTTC. This sequence encodes CASSPPGQGFYEQYF.

This chain links TRBV6-1 with TRBJ1-1; unclear D gene. Trimming took off 2 bases at V and 10 bases at J, with 2 bases between the two ends. Looked up from germline, CDR1 is MNHNS and CDR2 is SASEGT. The CDR3 runs to 9 residues. The CDR3 protein is CASSEPAFF. CDR3 DNA sequence: TGTGCCAGCAGTGAACCAGCTTTCTTT.

CDR3 protein: CASSGGALSSTDTQYF. In nucleotides, the CDR3 is TGCGCCAGCTCAGGCGGGGCGCTTTCTAGCACAGATACGCAGTATTTT. This chain joins TRBV10-1 and TRBJ2-3, with D perhaps matching TRBD2 (6 bases). V was pared by 8 bases and J by 0 bases, with 18 bases between. Germline CDR1 is WNHNN and CDR2 is SYGVQD (reference sequence). The CDR3 contains 16 residues.